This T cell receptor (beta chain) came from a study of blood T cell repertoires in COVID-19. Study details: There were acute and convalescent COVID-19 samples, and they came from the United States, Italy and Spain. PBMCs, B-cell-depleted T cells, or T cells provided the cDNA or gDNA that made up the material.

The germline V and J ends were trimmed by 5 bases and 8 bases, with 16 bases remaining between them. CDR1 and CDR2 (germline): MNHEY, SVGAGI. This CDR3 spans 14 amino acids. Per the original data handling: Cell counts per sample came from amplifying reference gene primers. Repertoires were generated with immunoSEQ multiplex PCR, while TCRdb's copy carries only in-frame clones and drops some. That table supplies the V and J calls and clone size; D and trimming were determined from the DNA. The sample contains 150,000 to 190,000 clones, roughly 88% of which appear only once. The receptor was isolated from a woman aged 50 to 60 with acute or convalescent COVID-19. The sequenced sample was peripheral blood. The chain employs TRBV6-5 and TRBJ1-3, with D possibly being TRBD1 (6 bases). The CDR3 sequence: CASSQTGGVDTIYF. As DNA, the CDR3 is TGTGCCAGCAGTCAGACAGGAGGTGTGGACACCATATATTTT.